This note documents a single T cell receptor beta chain sequence. What it binds is unknown. This sample stems from a study of T cell responses to AZD1222 COVID-19 vaccine. Study-wide findings and caveats: Unmutated variant regions are reportedly the target of nearly half of TCRs that are spike-specific. In all cases, repertoires were sampled only after the peak T cell response.

Method: immunoSEQ multiplex PCR; TCRdb's copy keeps in-frame clones and lacks some. The sample lists around 140,000 clones; around 92% were seen once. J lost 2 bases, V lost 1 base, and 5 bases had no gene match. Germline CDR1 and CDR2: LGHDT and YNNKEL (reference sequence). The CDR3 sequence is 17 residues long. The sequenced sample was peripheral blood, obtained 28 days after the second AZD1222 dose. This chain connects TRBV3-1 (or the pseudogene TRBV3-2) to TRBJ2-7; 13 nucleotides match TRBD2. This sequence was found in an adult who received the AZD1222 COVID-19 vaccine. The CDR3 sequence: CASSQGSGTSGTYEQYF. The DNA of the CDR3 is TGTGCCAGCAGCCAAGGATCCGGGACTAGCGGGACCTACGAGCAGTACTTC.